This TCR beta chain was observed in a study of cytomegalovirus exposure and HLA in healthy donors. Study findings and constraints: Among donors in an Asian-associated ancestry cluster, a later analysis reportedly found fewer N-insertions than the roughly 650-donor mean. Later analysis indicated greater clonal expansion among HLA-associated TCR beta chains than among equally common other chains. Cytomegalovirus-associated TCR beta chains were listed, numbering approximately 150.

As regards this clone: Antigen specificity is unknown.

Germline assignment: CDR1 MNHNY and CDR2 SVGAGI (reference sequence). This CDR3 has 15 amino acids. After removal of 2 bases from V and 4 bases from J, the junction contained 4 bases not matched to a gene. Each of the donors was a healthy bone marrow donor. PCR involved 60 Vbeta and 13 Jbeta primers. The assay was immunoSEQ multiplex PCR, and TCRdb's table has in-frame clones only and misses some. The sample lists roughly 80,000 clones, roughly 73% occurring once. The sequencing input was PBMCs. The chain has TRBV6-6 and TRBJ1-4, with 7 bases aligning to TRBD1. This sequence was found in a woman aged 40-49 years in good health and CMV-seropositive. CDR3 sequence reads: CASSYPGGNNEKLFF. In DNA form, the CDR3 reads TGTGCCAGCAGTTACCCAGGGGGTAATAATGAAAAACTGTTTTTT.